These 21 T cell receptor beta chains were all obtained from the same sample, sequenced in a study of T-cell reconstitution after alpha-beta-depleted transplantation in children. Preparing the TCRbeta library involved the use of unique molecular identifiers. Each CDR3 protein is one row after TCRdb ran MiXCR on the PCR reads. The table records hundreds of thousands of distinct CDR3 sequences, roughly 17% of them present only once. This material consisted of PBMCs, mostly from graft donor cells, taken 360 days after TCRalphabeta/CD19-depleted stem cell transplant. These TCRs come from a male patient between 2 and 10 years old who had a stem cell transplant for acute lymphoblastic leukemia, so the T cells may come from the graft donor.

The genes are TRBV29-1 and TRBJ2-1, with 8 nucleotides matching TRBD2. Germline CDR1 is SQVTM and CDR2 is ANQGSEA. The CDR3 is 16 amino acids. The J segment lost 6 bases and the V segment lost 3 bases, leaving 13 bases of the junction unmatched. CDR3 amino acids: CSVEGGRRSWSNEQFF. The CDR3 nucleotides are TGCAGCGTTGAGGGCGGGAGGAGGAGTTGGTCCAATGAGCAGTTCTTC.

This clonotype has a handful of counts. V is TRBV5-4 and J is TRBJ2-7; a possible D gene is TRBD2 (5 bases). This CDR3 spans 13 amino acids. In germline, CDR1 is SGHNT, CDR2 YYREEE (reference sequence). Trimming removed 3 bases at V and 6 bases at J, with 13 bases between. The CDR3 nucleotides are TGTGCCAGCAGCTCTCGGGGTTCTAGCGAGCAGTACTTC. Translating it yields CASSSRGSSEQYF.

This clonotype has at least ten counts. V and J are TRBV7-9 and TRBJ2-3; D unclear. The ends were cut back, 4 bases at V and 0 bases at J, with 11 bases in the middle. This CDR3 spans 15 amino acids. From germline, CDR1 is SEHNR and CDR2 FQNEAQ (reference sequence). CDR3 loop: CASSSGRSSTDTQYF. Written as DNA, the CDR3 is TGTGCCAGCAGCTCGGGCCGATCTAGCACAGATACGCAGTATTTT.

The chain couples TRBV27 to TRBJ2-1; 10 bases are shared with TRBD1. V shed 5 bases, J shed 4 bases, and the junction held 5 bases outside the gene matches. CDR1 and CDR2 from the germline V gene are MNHEY and SMNVEV (reference sequence). The CDR3 totals 15 residues. CDR3 region: CASSARDRGYNEQFF. The CDR3 DNA is TGTGCCAGCAGTGCCCGGGACAGGGGTTACAATGAGCAGTTCTTC.

This clonotype was seen many times. This rearrangement joins TRBV11-2 to TRBJ2-2; D possibly corresponds to TRBD2 (6 bases). The germline V gene has CDR1 SGHAT and CDR2 FQNNGV. V dropped 2 bases and J dropped 5 bases, with 12 bases sitting between them. CDR3 length equals 15 residues. CDR3 protein: CASSLSGRGTGELFF. CDR3 sequence (DNA): TGTGCCAGCAGCTTATCCGGGAGAGGGACCGGGGAGCTGTTTTTT.

The rearrangement joins TRBV25-1 to TRBJ1-1; D may be TRBD1 (5 bases). The CDR3 runs 12 residues. Germline V gene lookup returns CDR1 MGHDK and CDR2 SYGVNS. V shed 6 bases and J shed 3 bases, with 8 bases lying between them. In nucleotides, the CDR3 is TGTGCCAGCAGGGACACGTACACTGAAGCTTTCTTT. Its protein product is CASRDTYTEAFF.

This clonotype was seen a few times. The chain combines TRBV28 with TRBJ1-4; tentatively, D is TRBD1 (5 bases). CDR1 MDHEN and CDR2 SYDVKM come from the germline V gene. The CDR3 length is 14 residues. V lost 3 bases, J lost 5 bases, and 10 bases lay in between. As DNA, the CDR3 is TGTGCCAGCAGTTTTCCCGGGACGAATGAAAAACTGTTTTTT. Protein: CASSFPGTNEKLFF.

This clonotype turned up a few times. CDR3 in amino acids: CATEKPDSTDTQYF. DNA of the CDR3: TGTGCCACGGAGAAACCCGACTCCACAGATACGCAGTATTTT. The gene calls are TRBV15 and TRBJ2-3, with D unclear. V was clipped by 9 bases and J by 2 bases, with 15 bases between them. In germline, CDR1 is LNHNV, CDR2 YYDKDF (reference sequence). The CDR3 covers 14 residues.

This clonotype was counted between two and nine times. The gene calls are TRBV12-3 or TRBV12-4 and TRBJ1-5; D not resolved. V shed 3 bases and J shed 6 bases, with 12 bases lying between them. CDR3 length equals 14 residues. The CDR3 nucleotides read TGTGCCAGCAGTTTTTGGGCGGTCGGTCAGCCCCAGCATTTT. Protein: CASSFWAVGQPQHF.

Only a few counts were recorded for this clonotype. The gene calls are TRBV24-1 and TRBJ2-5, with D hard to call. V shed 1 base and J shed 5 bases, with 1 base lying between them. Germline V lookup: CDR1 KGHDR, CDR2 SFDVKD. The CDR3 runs to 11 residues. The DNA for the CDR3 is TGTGCCACCAGTGATTTTGAGACCCAGTACTTC. It translates to CATSDFETQYF.

There are a few counts of this clonotype. The chain uses TRBV6-2 or TRBV6-3 and TRBJ2-4; D not resolved. The CDR3 totals 12 residues. The germline V and J ends were trimmed by 6 bases and 0 bases, with 3 bases remaining between them. The germline CDR1 and CDR2 sequences are MNHEY and SVGEGT. CDR3 nucleotides: TGTGCCAGCAGCCTAGCCAAAAACATTCAGTACTTC. Its protein product is CASSLAKNIQYF.

This clonotype was detected only a few times. V and J are TRBV4-2 and TRBJ1-2; D is possibly TRBD1 (6 bases). Trimming cost V 1 base and J 8 bases, with 11 bases left between them. The CDR3 is made up of 13 amino acids. CDR1 and CDR2 (germline): LGHNA, YNFKEQ. CDR3 nucleotide sequence: TGTGCCAGCAGCCAAGCGGCAGGGGAAGGCTACACCTTC. Translation gives CASSQAAGEGYTF.

The chain links TRBV4-1 to TRBJ2-3, with D perhaps TRBD2 (6 bases). The CDR3 sequence is 13 residues long. Between the trimmed V and J ends, which lost 4 bases and 6 bases, there was a span of 11 bases. Germline CDR1 reads MGHRA; CDR2 reads YSYEKL. CDR3 sequence reads: CASSLLALDTQYF. CDR3 nucleotide sequence: TGCGCCAGCAGCCTTCTAGCGTTGGATACGCAGTATTTT.

This clonotype appeared a few times. V gene TRBV10-3 combines with J gene TRBJ2-1; D may match TRBD1 or TRBD2 (6 bases each). This CDR3 comprises 16 residues. The V end lost 0 bases, the J end lost 2 bases, and 11 bases lay between the germline ends. CDR1 and CDR2 from the germline V gene are ENHRY and SYGVKD. This chain's CDR3 is CAISESGASAYNEQFF. Written as DNA, the CDR3 is TGTGCCATCAGTGAGTCGGGGGCTAGCGCCTACAATGAGCAGTTCTTC.

V is TRBV6-1 and J is TRBJ1-2, with a possible D match to TRBD1 (6 bases). There are 14 residues in the CDR3. CDR1 is MNHNS and CDR2 is SASEGT in the germline V gene. V was trimmed by 6 bases and J by 3 bases, leaving 14 bases between them. CDR3 coding DNA: TGTGCCAGCAGCCGAGGGGGGTGGGACTATGGCTACACCTTC. Encoded protein: CASSRGGWDYGYTF.

This clonotype occurred a few times. The J gene is TRBJ1-2, the V gene TRBV18; D might be TRBD1 (6 bases). Per germline, CDR1 KGHSH and CDR2 LQKENI. The V end lost 4 bases, the J end lost 0 bases, and 18 bases lay between the germline ends. CDR3 length equals 17 residues. The DNA for the CDR3 is TGTGCCAGCTCACTTATCGCGGGGGGCGCCGCTAACTATGGCTACACCTTC. This gives the protein CASSLIAGGAANYGYTF.

This clonotype was seen a handful of times. V gene TRBV5-1 combines with J gene TRBJ1-3, with D hard to call. Trimming removed 1 base from V and 0 bases from J, with 8 bases in between. CDR3 length: 15 residues. Germline CDR1 and CDR2: SGHRS and YFSETQ. The CDR3 DNA sequence: TGCGCCAGCAGCTTGTTATCGGACTCTGGAAACACCATATATTTT. Translating it yields CASSLLSDSGNTIYF.

V gene TRBV2 combines with J gene TRBJ1-2; D not certain. The CDR3 runs 13 residues. CDR1 and CDR2 from the germline V gene are SNHLY and FYNNEI. Trimming pared 8 bases from V and 3 bases from J, leaving 13 bases between. For the CDR3, the DNA is TGTGCCAGCCGGGGTGGGATCTACTATGGCTACACCTTC. Residues: CASRGGIYYGYTF.

V gene TRBV7-9 combines with J gene TRBJ1-1; TRBD1 is a possible D gene (6 bases). The CDR3 extends over 13 amino acids. Germline values: CDR1 SEHNR, CDR2 FQNEAQ (reference sequence). Trimming stripped 2 bases from V and 5 bases from J, with 9 bases between. The CDR3 sequence: CASSLKGVTEAFF. The DNA of the CDR3 is TGTGCCAGCAGCTTAAAGGGGGTGACTGAAGCTTTCTTT.

This clonotype showed up just a few times. The DNA for the CDR3 is TGCGCCAGCAGCTTTTTGGTCGAATCACCCACGGATACGCAGTATTTT. Protein: CASSFLVESPTDTQYF. V is TRBV5-1 and J is TRBJ2-3; D ambiguous. Germline V gives CDR1 SGHRS, CDR2 YFSETQ. Trimming removed 2 bases from V and 6 bases from J, with 19 bases in between. CDR3 size: 16 residues.

This clonotype has only a few counts. The chain has TRBV5-1 and TRBJ2-4, with a tentative D call TRBD1 (6 bases). This CDR3 spans 15 amino acids. Germline V gives CDR1 SGHRS, CDR2 YFSETQ. The V end lost 4 bases, the J end lost 2 bases, and 13 bases lay between the germline ends. CDR3 protein: CASSDYRVSKNIQYF. The CDR3 DNA reads TGCGCCAGCAGCGATTACAGGGTCTCCAAAAACATTCAGTACTTC.